These T cell receptor beta chains were read from a single sample in a study of response to subunit inactivated influenza vaccine. TCRdb used MiXCR to reprocess the RT-PCR reads, holding one entry per CDR3 protein. Among over 400,000 distinct CDR3 sequences listed, approximately 11% were seen once. Sequencing was performed on PBMCs from blood, taken 40 to 50 days after vaccination. The receptor source for this set is a man in his forties or fifties who received an inactivated influenza vaccine. Each CDR3 is given with its conserved first and last residue. Each record gives: D gene, clone size, V gene, J gene, CDR3 DNA, CDR3 protein. D genes are given only for firm matches. Only part of the rows carry a size: once, few, many, or a class if the clone is expanded.

TRBD1,many,TRBV29-1,TRBJ2-5,TGCAGCGTTGAAGTCGACAGGGCGAAGACCCAGTACTTC,CSVEVDRAKTQYF
.,.,TRBV7-2,TRBJ2-2,TGTGCCAGCAGCTTCCTACTTACCACCGGGGAGCTGTTTTTT,CASSFLLTTGELFF
TRBD2,many,TRBV29-1,TRBJ2-5,TGCAGCGTTGTAGAACTAGCGGGAGAGACCCAGTACTTC,CSVVELAGETQYF
.,.,TRBV5-1,TRBJ2-7,TGCGCCAGCAGCGTCGGCCGGGACCCTACCTACGAGCAGTACTTC,CASSVGRDPTYEQYF
TRBD1,.,TRBV18,TRBJ2-5,TGTGCCAGCTCGCGGGACAGGATAAGGCAAGAGACCCAGTACTTC,CASSRDRIRQETQYF
.,.,TRBV4-1,TRBJ1-2,TGCGCCAGCAGCCCGGGTCCCCTTACAGGGAACTATGGCTACACCTTC,CASSPGPLTGNYGYTF
TRBD1,many,TRBV12-3/TRBV12-4,TRBJ1-1,TGTGCCAGCAGACCCACAGGGGAGACTGAAGCTTTCTTT,CASRPTGETEAFF
.,few,TRBV5-1,TRBJ2-5,TGCGCCAGCAGCCAGGACAGCCATGGGGGAGAGACCCAGTACTTC,CASSQDSHGGETQYF
TRBD1,few,TRBV10-3,TRBJ1-2,TGTGCCATCGGACGGGACAGGGGAAAGGATGGCTACACCTTC,CAIGRDRGKDGYTF
TRBD1,few,TRBV6-2/TRBV6-3,TRBJ1-5,TGTGCCAGCAGGACGGGACAGGAGGTAAATCAGCCCCAGCATTTT,CASRTGQEVNQPQHF
.,.,TRBV20-1,TRBJ2-7,TGCAGTGCTCAGGGGCCCGGTTACGAGCAGTACTTC,CSAQGPGYEQYF
TRBD1,few,TRBV2,TRBJ1-3,TGTGCCAGCATTGAGGGGTCGACAGGGCAGTCTGGAAACACCATATATTTT,CASIEGSTGQSGNTIYF
.,few,TRBV7-9,TRBJ2-6,TGTGCCAGCAGCATGATCCAGGCGGGAGGGGCCAACGTCCTGACTTTC,CASSMIQAGGANVLTF
.,.,TRBV4-2,TRBJ2-3,TGTGCCAGCAGCCAAGATCCGCAGGCCCCAGATACGCAGTATTTT,CASSQDPQAPDTQYF
.,few,TRBV6-6,TRBJ2-1,TGTGCCAGCAGTTACGGCAGGGGTGATGAGCAGTTCTTC,CASSYGRGDEQFF
.,.,TRBV7-9,TRBJ2-2,TGTGCCAGCAGCTTATACGGGGCGAGCGGGGAGCTGTTTTTT,CASSLYGASGELFF
.,few,TRBV6-5,TRBJ1-5,TGTGCCAGCAGTTACGTGGGGGCACGGCTCAATCAGCCCCAGCATTTT,CASSYVGARLNQPQHF
TRBD1,.,TRBV20-1,TRBJ1-1,TGCAGTGCGCCCCGGGACAGGGGGTCCACTGAAGCTTTCTTT,CSAPRDRGSTEAFF
.,few,TRBV18,TRBJ2-7,TGTGCCAGCTCACCACCGGGGATTTCGGACTCCTACGAGCAGTACTTC,CASSPPGISDSYEQYF
.,many,TRBV6-1,TRBJ1-4,TGTGCCAGCAGAGGAGGGGCCCTACCTAATGAAAAACTGTTTTTT,CASRGGALPNEKLFF
.,few,TRBV29-1,TRBJ2-2,TGCAGCGCCTCCTCAGGGATGGGGAGCGCCGGGGAGCTGTTTTTT,CSASSGMGSAGELFF
TRBD1,.,TRBV11-1,TRBJ2-2,TGTGCCAGCAGCCCCAGCGGTGGGACAGGGGCGGACACCGGGGAGCTGTTTTTT,CASSPSGGTGADTGELFF
.,.,TRBV20-1,TRBJ2-5,TGCAGTGCCACCTGGGGATCACAAGAGACCCAGTACTTC,CSATWGSQETQYF
TRBD1,few,TRBV25-1,TRBJ1-4,TGTGCCAGCCAGAGGACAGGGTCGGGTGAAAAACTGTTTTTT,CASQRTGSGEKLFF
TRBD1,.,TRBV20-1,TRBJ2-7,TGCAGTGCTAGAAACCCGACAGGGGGCAGCGAGCAGTACTTC,CSARNPTGGSEQYF
TRBD1,.,TRBV7-6,TRBJ2-1,TGTGCCAGCAACCCGGGACAGGGGGCAAGAGAGCAGTTCTTC,CASNPGQGAREQFF
.,.,TRBV6-2/TRBV6-3,TRBJ1-2,TGTGTCAGCAGCCTATCGGGGCCTCGCGGAGGCTATGGCTACACCTTC,CVSSLSGPRGGYGYTF
.,.,TRBV4-3,TRBJ2-5,TGCGCCAGCAGCCAAGAAGGGGCGGGTATCCGAGAGACCCAGTACTTC,CASSQEGAGIRETQYF
.,many,TRBV4-2,TRBJ1-1,TGTGCCAGCAGCCAAGAAAGTGGACAGCTCGAAGGGACTGAAGCTTTCTTT,CASSQESGQLEGTEAFF
.,few,TRBV12-3/TRBV12-4,TRBJ2-1,TGTGCCAGCAGTTTCGACAGCGCCAATGAGCAGTTCTTC,CASSFDSANEQFF
.,.,TRBV10-3,TRBJ2-1,TGTGCCATCAGAGGCCTAGCGACATCGGCCTTGAACAATGAGCAGTTCTTC,CAIRGLATSALNNEQFF
TRBD1,.,TRBV3-1,TRBJ1-1,TGTGCCAGCAGCCCAGGACAGGGGGTTACTGAAGCTTTCTTT,CASSPGQGVTEAFF
.,.,TRBV5-1,TRBJ1-1,TGCGCCAGCAGCTTGAATAATATGAACACTGAAGCTTTCTTT,CASSLNNMNTEAFF
.,many,TRBV7-2,TRBJ2-7,TGTGCCAGCAGCTTACGTGACTGGGGCTACGAGCAGTACTTC,CASSLRDWGYEQYF
.,many,TRBV9,TRBJ1-2,TGTGCCAGCAGCGTATCCCCAGGGACTAACTATGGCTACACCTTC,CASSVSPGTNYGYTF
.,few,TRBV5-6,TRBJ2-1,TGTGCCAGCAGCTTGGGTCTGGGTCCCAATGAGCAGTTCTTC,CASSLGLGPNEQFF
.,.,TRBV5-6,TRBJ2-1,TGTGCCAGCAGCCGGGACTTCCAGGTCGATGAGCAGTTCTTC,CASSRDFQVDEQFF
TRBD1,few,TRBV7-9,TRBJ2-3,TGTGCCAGCAGCACCATCAGGGGGCAAGGAGAAGATACGCAGTATTTT,CASSTIRGQGEDTQYF
TRBD2,many,TRBV3-1,TRBJ2-1,TGTGCCAGCAGCCCCCGACTAGCCCACTCCTACAATGAGCAGTTCTTC,CASSPRLAHSYNEQFF
.,few,TRBV7-2,TRBJ2-7,TGTGCCAGCAGCGTGGCCTTTTTGGGCTACGAGCAGTACTTC,CASSVAFLGYEQYF
.,.,TRBV6-2/TRBV6-3,TRBJ1-2,TGTGCCAGCACCACATCGATCGCGGCCGGATATGGCTACACCTTC,CASTTSIAAGYGYTF
.,many,TRBV12-3/TRBV12-4,TRBJ1-6,TGTGCCAGCAGCCCTGGACAGCCCAATTCACCCCTCCACTTT,CASSPGQPNSPLHF
TRBD2,.,TRBV7-8,TRBJ2-1,TGTGCCAGCAGCTCCACCACCGGGAGGGCCGGTCGCAATGAGCAGTTCTTC,CASSSTTGRAGRNEQFF
.,.,TRBV3-1,TRBJ2-5,TGTGCCAGCAGCCAAGAGACGGGGAACATTCGGGGAGAGACCCAGTACTTC,CASSQETGNIRGETQYF
.,few,TRBV11-2,TRBJ1-1,TGTGCCAGCAGCTTAGCTGGGGGGGCAATTGAAGCTTTCTTT,CASSLAGGAIEAFF
TRBD1,.,TRBV12-3/TRBV12-4,TRBJ1-3,TGTGCCAGCAGTTACGGACAGGGCAGGGGAAACACCATATATTTT,CASSYGQGRGNTIYF
.,few,TRBV7-6,TRBJ2-5,TGTGCCAGCAGTCCGGGCCCCAGAGGAGAGACCCAGTACTTC,CASSPGPRGETQYF
.,few,TRBV15,TRBJ2-5,TGTGCCACCAGCAGAGACCGCGGGACAGCTCAAGAGACCCAGTACTTC,CATSRDRGTAQETQYF
.,.,TRBV7-2,TRBJ2-7,TGTGCCAGCAGTCCAGGGCCGGAGTACGAGCAGTACTTC,CASSPGPEYEQYF
.,.,TRBV2,TRBJ2-7,TGTGCCAGCTCGGCAAAGAGGGGTGCGTACGAGCAGTACTTC,CASSAKRGAYEQYF
TRBD2,.,TRBV20-1,TRBJ2-5,TGCAGTGCTAGAGACCAGGGACTAGCGGGATTAGAGACCCAGTACTTC,CSARDQGLAGLETQYF
.,few,TRBV20-1,TRBJ2-2,TGCAGTGCTAGAGTTCCGGGAGTGACACACGGGGAGCTGTTTTTT,CSARVPGVTHGELFF
.,.,TRBV15,TRBJ2-7,TGTGCCACCAGCAGAGATTTGGGACCCTACGAGCAGTACTTC,CATSRDLGPYEQYF
TRBD2,few,TRBV7-2,TRBJ2-3,TGTGCCAGCAGCCTACGGACTAGCGTAGACACAGATACGCAGTATTTT,CASSLRTSVDTDTQYF
.,many,TRBV11-3,TRBJ2-7,TGTGCCAGCAGCTTAACCGGCTACCGCGGGCGGATACTCTACGAGCAGTACTTC,CASSLTGYRGRILYEQYF